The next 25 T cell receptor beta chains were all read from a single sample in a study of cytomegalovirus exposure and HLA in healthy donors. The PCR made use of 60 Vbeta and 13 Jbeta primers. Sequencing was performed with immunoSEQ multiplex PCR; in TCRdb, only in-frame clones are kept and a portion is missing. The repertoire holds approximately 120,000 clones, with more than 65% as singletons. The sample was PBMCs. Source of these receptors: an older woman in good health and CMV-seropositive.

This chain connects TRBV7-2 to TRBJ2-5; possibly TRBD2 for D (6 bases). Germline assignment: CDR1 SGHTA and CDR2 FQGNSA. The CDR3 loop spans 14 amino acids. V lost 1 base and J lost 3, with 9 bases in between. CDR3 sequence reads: CASSLGAGKETQYF. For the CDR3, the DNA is TGTGCCAGCAGCTTAGGGGCGGGAAAAGAGACCCAGTACTTC. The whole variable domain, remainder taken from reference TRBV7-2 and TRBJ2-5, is GAGVSQSPSNKVTEKGKDVELRCDPISGHTALYWYRQSLGQGLEFLIYFQGNSAPDKSGLPSDRFSAERTGGSVSTLTIQRTQQEDSAVYLCASSLGAGKETQYFGPGTRLLVL.

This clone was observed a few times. The CDR3 coding sequence is TGTGCCAGCAGTGAGAGGTCGGCAGAAACCTACGAGCAGTACTTC. It translates to CASSERSAETYEQYF. The chain has TRBV27 and TRBJ2-7, with D unresolved. Germline V gene lookup returns CDR1 MNHEY and CDR2 SMNVEV (reference sequence). The CDR3 runs 15 residues. Deletions cut 5 bases from V and 2 bases from J, with 16 bases between.

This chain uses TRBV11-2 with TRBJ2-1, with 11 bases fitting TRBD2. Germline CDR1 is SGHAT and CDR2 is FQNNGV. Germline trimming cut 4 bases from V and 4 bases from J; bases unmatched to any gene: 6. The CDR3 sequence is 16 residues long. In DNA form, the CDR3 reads TGTGCCAGCAGCTATAGCGGGAGGGAAAATTACAATGAGCAGTTCTTC. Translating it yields CASSYSGRENYNEQFF.

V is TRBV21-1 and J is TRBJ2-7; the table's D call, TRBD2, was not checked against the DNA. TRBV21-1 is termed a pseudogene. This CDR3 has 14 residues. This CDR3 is CASSTTSGSGEQYF. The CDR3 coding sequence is TGTGCCAGCAGCACGACTAGCGGGAGCGGGGAGCAGTACTTC.

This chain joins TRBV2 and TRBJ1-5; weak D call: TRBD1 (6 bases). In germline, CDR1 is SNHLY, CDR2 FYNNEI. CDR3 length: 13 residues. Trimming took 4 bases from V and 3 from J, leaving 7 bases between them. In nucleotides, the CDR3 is TGTGCCAGCAGTGGACAGGCCAATCAGCCCCAGCATTTT. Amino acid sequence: CASSGQANQPQHF.

The CDR3 region is CASSLLAASTDTQYF. As DNA, the CDR3 is TGTGCCAGCAGCCTACTAGCGGCTAGCACAGATACGCAGTATTTT. The chain combines TRBV7-3 with TRBJ2-3; 8 positions agree with TRBD2. Looked up from germline, CDR1 is SGHTA and CDR2 is FQGTGA. The CDR3 loop spans 15 amino acids. V was pared by 5 bases and J by 0 bases, with 4 bases of the junction left unmatched.

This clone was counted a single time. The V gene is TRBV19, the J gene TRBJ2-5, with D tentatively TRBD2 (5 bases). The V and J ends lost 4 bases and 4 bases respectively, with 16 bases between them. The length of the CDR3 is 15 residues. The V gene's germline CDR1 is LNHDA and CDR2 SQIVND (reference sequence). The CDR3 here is CASSRKDGNGETQYF. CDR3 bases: TGTGCCAGTAGTAGGAAGGACGGGAATGGAGAGACCCAGTACTTC. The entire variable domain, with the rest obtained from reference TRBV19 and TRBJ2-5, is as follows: DGGITQSPKYLFRKEGQNVTLSCEQNLNHDAMYWYRQDPGQGLRLIYYSQIVNDFQKGDIAEGYSVSREKKESFPLTVTSAQKNPTAFYLCASSRKDGNGETQYFGPGTRLLVL.

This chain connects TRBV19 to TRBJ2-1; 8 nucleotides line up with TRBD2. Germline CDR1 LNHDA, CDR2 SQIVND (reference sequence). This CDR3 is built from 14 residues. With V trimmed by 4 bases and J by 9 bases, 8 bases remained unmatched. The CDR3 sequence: CASSREGGRTEQFF. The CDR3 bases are TGTGCCAGTAGTAGAGAAGGCGGGAGGACTGAGCAGTTCTTC.

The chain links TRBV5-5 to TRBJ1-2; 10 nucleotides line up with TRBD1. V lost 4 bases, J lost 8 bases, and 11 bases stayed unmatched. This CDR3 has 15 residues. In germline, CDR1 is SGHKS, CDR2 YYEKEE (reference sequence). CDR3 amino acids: CASSNWDRGERGYTF. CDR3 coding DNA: TGTGCCAGCAGCAATTGGGACAGGGGTGAGAGGGGCTACACCTTC.

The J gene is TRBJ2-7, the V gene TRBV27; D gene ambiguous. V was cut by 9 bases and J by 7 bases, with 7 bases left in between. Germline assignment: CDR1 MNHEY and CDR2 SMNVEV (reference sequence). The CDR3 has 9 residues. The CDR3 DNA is TGTGCCAGACCGGAGGAGCAGTACTTC. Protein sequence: CARPEEQYF.

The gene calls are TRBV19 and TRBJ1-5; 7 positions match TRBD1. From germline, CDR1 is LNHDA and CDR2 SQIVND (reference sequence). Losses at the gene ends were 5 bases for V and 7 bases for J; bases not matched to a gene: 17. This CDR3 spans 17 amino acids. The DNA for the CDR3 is TGTGCCAGTAGTTATGGGGCAGGGGGTGGCTCGGGACAGCCCCAGCATTTT. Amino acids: CASSYGAGGGSGQPQHF.

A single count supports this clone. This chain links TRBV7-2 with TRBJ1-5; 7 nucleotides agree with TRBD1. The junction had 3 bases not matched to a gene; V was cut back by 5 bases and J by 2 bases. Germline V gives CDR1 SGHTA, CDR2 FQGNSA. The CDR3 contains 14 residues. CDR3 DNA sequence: TGTGCCAGCAGCCTAGGACAGGGCAATCAGCCCCAGCATTTT. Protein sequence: CASSLGQGNQPQHF.

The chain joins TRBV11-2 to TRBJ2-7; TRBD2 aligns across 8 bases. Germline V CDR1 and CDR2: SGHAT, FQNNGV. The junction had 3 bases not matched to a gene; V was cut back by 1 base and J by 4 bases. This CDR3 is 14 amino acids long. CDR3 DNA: TGTGCCAGCAGCTTAGCGGGAGGGCCGTACGAGCAGTACTTC. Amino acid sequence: CASSLAGGPYEQYF.

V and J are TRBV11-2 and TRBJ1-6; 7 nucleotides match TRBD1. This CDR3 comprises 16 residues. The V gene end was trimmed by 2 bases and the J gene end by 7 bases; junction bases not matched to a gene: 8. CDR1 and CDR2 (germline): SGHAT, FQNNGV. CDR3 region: CASSLRLSGGNSPLHF. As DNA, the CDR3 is TGTGCCAGCAGCTTACGTCTGTCAGGGGGGAATTCACCCCTCCACTTT.

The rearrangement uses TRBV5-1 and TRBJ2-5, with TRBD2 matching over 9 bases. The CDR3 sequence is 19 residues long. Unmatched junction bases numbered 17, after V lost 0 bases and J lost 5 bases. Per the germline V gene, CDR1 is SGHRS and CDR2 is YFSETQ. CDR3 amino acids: CASSLGLRTSVSIGETQYF. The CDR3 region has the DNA TGCGCCAGCAGCTTGGGTCTTAGGACTAGCGTATCAATCGGGGAGACCCAGTACTTC.

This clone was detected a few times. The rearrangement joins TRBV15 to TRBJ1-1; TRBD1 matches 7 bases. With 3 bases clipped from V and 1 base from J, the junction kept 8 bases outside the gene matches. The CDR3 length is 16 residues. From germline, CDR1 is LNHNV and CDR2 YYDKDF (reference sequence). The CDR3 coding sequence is TGTGCCACCAGCAGGGGCGTGACAGGGAAGAACACTGAAGCTTTCTTT. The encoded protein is CATSRGVTGKNTEAFF.

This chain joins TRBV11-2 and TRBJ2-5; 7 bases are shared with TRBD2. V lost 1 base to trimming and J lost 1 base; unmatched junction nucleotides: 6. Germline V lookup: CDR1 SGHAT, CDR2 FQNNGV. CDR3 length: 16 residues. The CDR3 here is CASSLGVGGTQETQYF. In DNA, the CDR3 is TGTGCCAGCAGCTTAGGGGTGGGGGGGACCCAAGAGACCCAGTACTTC. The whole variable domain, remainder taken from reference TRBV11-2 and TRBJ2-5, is EAGVAQSPRYKIIEKRQSVAFWCNPISGHATLYWYQQILGQGPKLLIQFQNNGVVDDSQLPKDRFSAERLKGVDSTLKIQPAKLEDSAVYLCASSLGVGGTQETQYFGPGTRLLVL.

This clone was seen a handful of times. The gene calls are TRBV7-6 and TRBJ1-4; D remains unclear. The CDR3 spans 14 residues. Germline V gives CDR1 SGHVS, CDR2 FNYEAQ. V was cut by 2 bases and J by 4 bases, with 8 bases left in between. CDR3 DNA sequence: TGTGCCAGCAGCTTATCTATGATTAATGAAAAACTGTTTTTT. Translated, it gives CASSLSMINEKLFF.

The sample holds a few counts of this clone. CDR3 region: CASSRTGLSGNTIYF. The CDR3 nucleotides read TGTGCCAGCAGTCGGACAGGCCTCTCTGGAAACACCATATATTTT. The chain employs TRBV7-2 and TRBJ1-3; TRBD1 matches at 7 bases. J was trimmed by 0 bases and V by 6 bases; bases with no gene match: 5. CDR3 length: 15 residues. The germline V gene encodes CDR1 SGHTA and CDR2 FQGNSA.

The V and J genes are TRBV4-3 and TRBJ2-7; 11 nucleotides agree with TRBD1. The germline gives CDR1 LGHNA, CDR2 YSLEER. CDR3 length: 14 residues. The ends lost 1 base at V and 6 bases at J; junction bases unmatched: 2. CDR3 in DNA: TGCGCCAGCAGCCAAGGGGACAGGGGGAGCGAGCAGTACTTC. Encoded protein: CASSQGDRGSEQYF.

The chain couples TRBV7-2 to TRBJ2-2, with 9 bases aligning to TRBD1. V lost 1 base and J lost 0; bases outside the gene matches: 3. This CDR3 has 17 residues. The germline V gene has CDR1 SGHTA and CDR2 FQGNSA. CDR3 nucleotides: TGTGCCAGCAGCTTAGGGACAGGGGCTACGAACACCGGGGAGCTGTTTTTT. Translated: CASSLGTGATNTGELFF.

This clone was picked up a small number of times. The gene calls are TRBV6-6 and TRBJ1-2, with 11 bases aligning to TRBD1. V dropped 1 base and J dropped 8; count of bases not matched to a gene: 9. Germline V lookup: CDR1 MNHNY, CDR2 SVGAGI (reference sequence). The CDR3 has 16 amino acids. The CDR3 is CASSYFVGQGASGYTF. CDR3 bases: TGTGCCAGCAGTTACTTTGTAGGACAGGGGGCGTCAGGCTACACCTTC.

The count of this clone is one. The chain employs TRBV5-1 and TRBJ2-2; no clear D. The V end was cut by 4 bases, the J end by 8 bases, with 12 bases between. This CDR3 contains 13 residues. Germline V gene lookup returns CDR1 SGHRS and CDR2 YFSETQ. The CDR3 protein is CASSPVPGGELFF. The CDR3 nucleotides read TGCGCCAGCAGCCCAGTGCCCGGGGGGGAGCTGTTTTTT.

This CDR3 is CASSLFSTAAYEQYF. DNA of the CDR3: TGTGCCAGCAGCTTATTCTCAACAGCCGCCTACGAGCAGTACTTC. The chain uses TRBV7-2 and TRBJ2-7; D unclear. V was cut by 2 bases and J by 2 bases, with 13 bases left in between. Germline CDR1 SGHTA, CDR2 FQGNSA. The CDR3 is 15 residues long.

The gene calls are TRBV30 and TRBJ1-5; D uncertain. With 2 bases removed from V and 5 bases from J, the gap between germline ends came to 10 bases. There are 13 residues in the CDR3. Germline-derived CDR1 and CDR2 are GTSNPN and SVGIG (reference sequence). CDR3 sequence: CAWSPTGDQPQHF. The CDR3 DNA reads TGTGCCTGGAGTCCAACCGGAGATCAGCCCCAGCATTTT.